Below are 29 T cell receptor beta chains sequenced from a single sample in a study of T-cell memory formation after mild COVID-19. MiXCR was run by TCRdb on the 5' RACE reads, yielding one entry per CDR3 protein. The repertoire consists of hundreds of thousands of distinct CDR3 sequences, with roughly 18% occurring once and the leading ten covering more than 10%. The material sequenced was PBMCs or a T cell subset sorted from them (not recorded which). The receptors were sampled from an adult woman who had mild COVID-19 (a few samples of this study predate the infection). Cell type and time point are not known.

This clonotype was observed a few times. The chain employs TRBV20-1 and TRBJ1-1; 8 nucleotides match TRBD1. This CDR3 spans 16 amino acids. CDR1 is DFQATT, CDR2 SNEGSKA, per germline (reference sequence). V lost 3 bases, J lost 1 base, and 10 bases stayed unmatched. The CDR3 sequence is CSASDEDRAPNTEAFF. CDR3 coding DNA: TGCAGTGCTAGTGATGAGGACAGGGCGCCGAACACTGAAGCTTTCTTT.

This clonotype was observed a few times. The chain carries TRBV9 and TRBJ2-2; TRBD2 matches 8 bases. This CDR3 comprises 17 residues. Trimming cost V 1 base and J 1 base; bases outside gene matches: 6. CDR1 and CDR2 from the germline V gene are SGDLS and YYNGEE. The chain's CDR3 is CASSVHGGGKNTGELFF. The CDR3, as DNA: TGTGCCAGCAGCGTACACGGCGGGGGGAAGAACACCGGGGAGCTGTTTTTT.

This clonotype came up a few times. The chain couples TRBV29-1 to TRBJ2-6; D uncertain. Germline CDR1 is SQVTM and CDR2 is ANQGSEA. The CDR3 length is 13 residues. V lost 6 bases to trimming and J lost 0 bases, with 6 bases between them. This CDR3 reads CSVQLSGANVLTF. The CDR3, as DNA: TGCAGCGTGCAGCTCTCTGGGGCCAACGTCCTGACTTTC.

In its sample, this clonotype was seen a few times. J is TRBJ2-1 and V is TRBV15; D is unclear. V lost 4 bases and J 5 bases, leaving 15 bases between the germline ends. The CDR3 length is 15 residues. Germline CDR1 is LNHNV and CDR2 is YYDKDF (reference sequence). The CDR3 reads CATSKGNPKNNEQFF. CDR3 nucleotides: TGTGCCACCAGCAAGGGAAACCCGAAGAACAATGAGCAGTTCTTC.

The sample holds a few counts of this clonotype. The chain joins TRBV7-9 to TRBJ2-1; D may be TRBD1 (6 bases). The ends were cut back, 1 base at V and 6 bases at J, with 10 bases in the middle. The CDR3 runs 14 residues. Germline V gene data show CDR1 as SEHNR and CDR2 as FQNEAQ (reference sequence). CDR3 DNA sequence: TGTGCCAGCAGCTTAGACACAGGGTTCAATGAGCAGTTCTTC. Translating it yields CASSLDTGFNEQFF.

The chain couples TRBV5-4 to TRBJ2-1, with 14 bases fitting TRBD2. Germline V gene lookup returns CDR1 SGHNT and CDR2 YYREEE (reference sequence). V trimming: 4 bases; J trimming: 10 bases; junction bases outside the gene matches: 10. This CDR3 contains 16 residues. Here the CDR3 DNA reads TGTGCCAGCAGCACCGGGACTAGCGGGAGCTTTAGGGAGCAGTTCTTC. Its protein product is CASSTGTSGSFREQFF.

The V and J genes are TRBV15 and TRBJ2-5; D gene uncertain. The CDR3 has 14 residues. Germline V lookup: CDR1 LNHNV, CDR2 YYDKDF (reference sequence). V was pared by 0 bases and J by 2 bases, with 7 bases between. The CDR3 nucleotides are TGTGCCACCAGCAGAGATACGGCTCAAGAGACCCAGTACTTC. Translated: CATSRDTAQETQYF.

A few counts support this clonotype. This chain connects TRBV12-3 or TRBV12-4 to TRBJ1-1; TRBD1 aligns across 8 bases. The junction had 7 bases not matched to a gene; V was cut back by 6 bases and J by 4 bases. The CDR3 covers 14 residues. CDR3 in amino acids: CASRETGAFTEAFF. For the CDR3, the DNA is TGTGCCAGCAGGGAGACAGGGGCGTTCACTGAAGCTTTCTTT.

The V and J genes are TRBV5-4 and TRBJ2-7, with D perhaps matching TRBD1 (6 bases). Germline lookup yields CDR1 SGHNT and CDR2 YYREEE (reference sequence). The CDR3 length is 13 residues. Trimming shortened V by 4 bases and J by 2 bases, and 10 bases separated the two germline ends. The CDR3 coding sequence is TGTGCCAGCAGCCGGGGACACGCCTACGAGCAGTACTTC. It codes for CASSRGHAYEQYF.

This clonotype was counted ten times or more. The CDR3 DNA reads TGTGCCAGCAGCTTAGTTATTAGCCACAATGAGCAGTTCTTC. It translates to CASSLVISHNEQFF. The chain joins TRBV7-6 to TRBJ2-1; D uncertain. The CDR3 spans 14 residues. The ends were cut back, 1 base at V and 5 bases at J, with 9 bases in the middle. The V gene's germline CDR1 is SGHVS and CDR2 FNYEAQ.

The J gene is TRBJ2-5, the V gene TRBV12-3 or TRBV12-4; 8 positions agree with TRBD1. The CDR3 totals 16 residues. The ends lost 2 bases at V and 4 bases at J; junction bases unmatched: 9. As DNA, the CDR3 is TGTGCCAGCAGTTTAAAGACAGGGGCGCTAGGAGAGACCCAGTACTTC. Its translation: CASSLKTGALGETQYF.

This clonotype was detected a few times. V gene TRBV29-1 combines with J gene TRBJ2-7; 8 nucleotides match TRBD1. Germline V gene lookup returns CDR1 SQVTM and CDR2 ANQGSEA. This CDR3 contains 16 residues. With 1 base clipped from V and 0 bases from J, the junction kept 8 bases outside the gene matches. This chain's CDR3 is CSVEVSGQAVSYEQYF. CDR3 coding DNA: TGCAGCGTTGAAGTGTCGGGACAGGCTGTCTCCTACGAGCAGTACTTC.

This clonotype has just a few counts. The J gene is TRBJ1-1, the V gene TRBV11-3; 7 bases map to TRBD1. CDR1 and CDR2 (germline): SGHNT, YENEEA. This CDR3 has 15 amino acids. With 3 bases clipped from V and 5 bases from J, the junction kept 9 bases outside the gene matches. CDR3 sequence: CASSLGRGGETEAFF. CDR3 nucleotide sequence: TGTGCCAGCAGCTTGGGCAGAGGGGGCGAAACTGAAGCTTTCTTT.

The J gene is TRBJ2-5, the V gene TRBV9, with D perhaps matching TRBD2 (5 bases). The CDR3 has 17 residues. Trimming took 0 bases from V and 0 from J, leaving 15 bases between them. From germline, CDR1 is SGDLS and CDR2 YYNGEE. The CDR3 DNA sequence: TGTGCCAGCAGCGTAGGAGGTTCGGCGGGCTACCAAGAGACCCAGTACTTC. Amino acid sequence: CASSVGGSAGYQETQYF.

The chain joins TRBV11-2 to TRBJ2-3; TRBD1 might be the D (5 bases). Germline V gives CDR1 SGHAT, CDR2 FQNNGV. The V gene lost 2 bases and the J gene lost 5 bases, with 14 bases spanning the gap. The CDR3 covers 15 residues. The CDR3 protein is CASSLYPDSQDTQYF. The DNA of the CDR3 is TGTGCCAGCAGCTTATACCCCGACAGCCAAGATACGCAGTATTTT.

This clonotype was observed a few times. The V gene is TRBV6-4, the J gene TRBJ2-3; D remains ambiguous. The V and J ends lost 3 bases and 0 bases respectively, with 7 bases between them. Germline V CDR1 and CDR2: MRHNA, SNTAGT. This CDR3 is built from 14 residues. Written as DNA, the CDR3 is TGTGCCAGCAGTGATCGACCAAGCACAGATACGCAGTATTTT. It specifies CASSDRPSTDTQYF.

This clonotype was observed a few times. J is TRBJ2-3 and V is TRBV5-1; possibly TRBD1 for D (6 bases). The germline CDR1 and CDR2 sequences are SGHRS and YFSETQ. The V end lost 4 bases, the J end lost 6 bases, and 15 bases lay between the germline ends. This CDR3 contains 14 residues. CDR3 protein: CASSPDSPGDTQYF. The CDR3 DNA is TGCGCCAGCAGCCCGGACAGCCCTGGGGATACGCAGTATTTT.

This clonotype was recorded many times. This chain connects TRBV24-1 to TRBJ2-1, with D tentatively TRBD2 (6 bases). The CDR3 covers 15 residues. Deletions cut 9 bases from V and 6 bases from J, with 20 bases between. Looked up from germline, CDR1 is KGHDR and CDR2 is SFDVKD. CDR3 nucleotide sequence: TGTGCCACCCGTAGTGAGGGAGGACGCCCCAATGAGCAGTTCTTC. Its translation: CATRSEGGRPNEQFF.

This clonotype was seen a few times. Here the CDR3 reads CASSDASDSYNEQFF. CDR3 nucleotides: TGTGCCAGCAGTGATGCTAGCGACTCCTACAATGAGCAGTTCTTC. The chain recombines TRBV2 with TRBJ2-1; a weak D match, TRBD2 (6 bases). CDR1 is SNHLY, CDR2 FYNNEI, per germline. The CDR3 runs to 15 residues. Trimming took 3 bases from V and 0 from J, leaving 9 bases between them.

This clonotype occurred a few times. The chain couples TRBV11-2 to TRBJ2-1; 7 bases align to TRBD2. V lost 4 bases, J lost 5 bases, and 8 bases stayed unmatched. The germline V gene has CDR1 SGHAT and CDR2 FQNNGV. The CDR3 spans 15 residues. In DNA form, the CDR3 reads TGTGCCAGCAGCTCCAGACTAGCAAGCGACAATGAGCAGTTCTTC. Amino acid sequence: CASSSRLASDNEQFF.

This clonotype has just one count. The chain combines TRBV5-5 with TRBJ2-7; D possibly corresponds to TRBD1 (7 bases). The CDR3 sequence is 14 residues long. Germline lookup yields CDR1 SGHKS and CDR2 YYEKEE (reference sequence). Trimming cost V 4 bases and J 4 bases, with 15 bases left between them. Here the CDR3 reads CASSTTGSGYEQYF. CDR3 bases: TGTGCCAGCAGCACGACAGGGAGCGGGTACGAGCAGTACTTC.

The genes are TRBV12-3 or TRBV12-4 and TRBJ2-7; either TRBD1 or TRBD2 may supply D (5 bases each). Trimming removed 7 bases from V and 3 bases from J, with 13 bases in between. The CDR3 has 13 amino acids. CDR3 nucleotide sequence: TGTGCCAGCAAAATTGGGGGATACTACGAGCAGTACTTC. Translated: CASKIGGYYEQYF.

V gene TRBV6-5 combines with J gene TRBJ1-1; D gene ambiguous. Trimming removed 2 bases at V and 0 bases at J, with 7 bases between. Germline loops: CDR1 MNHEY, CDR2 SVGAGI. The CDR3 is made up of 14 amino acids. The CDR3 bases are TGTGCCAGCAGTTACAAGCAGGTGAACACTGAAGCTTTCTTT. Translated: CASSYKQVNTEAFF.

This clonotype showed up just a few times. J is TRBJ1-2 and V is TRBV6-6, with D possibly TRBD1 on 5 matching bases. Germline V gene sequence: CDR1 MNHNY, CDR2 SVGAGI (reference sequence). This CDR3 region has 18 residues. The V end was cut by 6 bases, the J end by 4 bases, with 27 bases between. The CDR3 DNA follows: TGTGCCAGCAGCCCCTTACACTTGGACAATCCCAACCCCTATGGCTACACCTTC. It translates to CASSPLHLDNPNPYGYTF.

In its sample, this clonotype was seen a few times. This chain links TRBV15 with TRBJ2-1; D may be TRBD2 (5 bases). In germline, CDR1 is LNHNV, CDR2 YYDKDF (reference sequence). This CDR3 region has 15 residues. V was cut by 0 bases and J by 2 bases, with 8 bases left in between. Here the CDR3 DNA reads TGTGCCACCAGCAGAGAAACTAGTCCCTACAATGAGCAGTTCTTC. Residues: CATSRETSPYNEQFF. The variable domain in full, completed from reference TRBV15 and TRBJ2-1, reads DAMVIQNPRYQVTQFGKPVTLSCSQTLNHNVMYWYQQKSSQAPKLLFHYYDKDFNNEADTPDNFQSRRPNTSFCFLDIRSPGLGDTAMYLCATSRETSPYNEQFFGPGTRLTVL.

CDR3 nucleotide sequence: TGTGCCAGCAGCCAAGAGAGAGGGGGCTCCTACAATGAGCAGTTCTTC. It specifies CASSQERGGSYNEQFF. The chain recombines TRBV4-2 with TRBJ2-1, with D possibly TRBD1 on 6 matching bases. CDR1 and CDR2 (germline): LGHNA, YNFKEQ. Trimming shortened V by 0 bases and J by 0 bases, and 9 bases separated the two germline ends. CDR3 length: 16 residues.

This clonotype came up a few times. The chain couples TRBV30 to TRBJ2-1; 7 positions match TRBD2. The CDR3 length is 13 residues. Germline CDR1 GTSNPN, CDR2 SVGIG (reference sequence). After removal of 3 bases from V and 8 bases from J, the junction contained 7 bases not matched to a gene. The CDR3 sequence is CAWRPLRGDEQFF. Here the CDR3 DNA reads TGTGCCTGGAGGCCCCTTCGGGGGGATGAGCAGTTCTTC. The full variable domain, in which reference TRBV30 and TRBJ2-1 provide the parts outside the CDR3, is SQTIHQWPATLVQPVGSPLSLECTVEGTSNPNLYWYRQAAGRGLQLLFYSVGIGQISSEVPQNLSASRPQDRQFILSSKKLLLSDSGFYLCAWRPLRGDEQFFGPGTRLTVL.

This clonotype has just a few counts. The chain joins TRBV29-1 to TRBJ2-1; tentatively, D is TRBD1 (6 bases). Germline V gene data show CDR1 as SQVTM and CDR2 as ANQGSEA. The CDR3 is 13 amino acids. The V gene lost 5 bases and the J gene lost 2 bases, with 10 bases spanning the gap. CDR3 sequence: CSVTGQTYNEQFF. In DNA, the CDR3 is TGCAGCGTTACAGGACAGACCTACAATGAGCAGTTCTTC.

This rearrangement joins TRBV5-6 to TRBJ2-7, with unresolved D. CDR1 is SGHDT and CDR2 is YYEEEE in the germline V gene. The CDR3 has 15 amino acids. The ends were cut back, 2 bases at V and 3 bases at J, with 15 bases in the middle. The CDR3 DNA reads as TGTGCCAGCAGCTTTATTTCACAGAGCCACTACGAGCAGTACTTC. It translates to CASSFISQSHYEQYF. Filled out from reference TRBV5-6 and TRBJ2-7, the complete variable domain reads DAGVTQSPTHLIKTRGQQVTLRCSPKSGHDTVSWYQQALGQGPQFIFQYYEEEERQRGNFPDRFSGHQFPNYSSELNVNALLLGDSALYLCASSFISQSHYEQYFGPGTRLTVT.